This TCR beta chain originates from a study of T cells in narcolepsy. CDR3 size: 13 residues. Per germline, CDR1 LNHDA and CDR2 SQIVND (reference sequence). V lost 8 bases and J 7 bases, leaving 15 bases between the germline ends. TCRdb's table, derived via immunoSEQ multiplex PCR, lists solely in-frame clones and lacks some. The sample holds more than 30,000 clones, about four fifths seen once. Whole-study results and caveats: Autoreactive HCRT-specific and TRIB2-specific clonotypes were marked in same-patient CSF-versus-blood CD4+ comparisons. No autoreactive T cell clone sequences appeared in some memory CD4+ repertoires.

In the case of this clone: What it binds is not known.

The TCR originated in a human donor with narcolepsy. V gene TRBV19 combines with J gene TRBJ2-1; tentative D call: TRBD1 (6 bases). Sequencing was carried out using CD45RA- memory CD4+ T cells from PBMCs. CDR3 residues: CASLSQGKNEQFF. The CDR3 bases are TGTGCCAGTCTCTCACAGGGTAAAAATGAGCAGTTCTTC.